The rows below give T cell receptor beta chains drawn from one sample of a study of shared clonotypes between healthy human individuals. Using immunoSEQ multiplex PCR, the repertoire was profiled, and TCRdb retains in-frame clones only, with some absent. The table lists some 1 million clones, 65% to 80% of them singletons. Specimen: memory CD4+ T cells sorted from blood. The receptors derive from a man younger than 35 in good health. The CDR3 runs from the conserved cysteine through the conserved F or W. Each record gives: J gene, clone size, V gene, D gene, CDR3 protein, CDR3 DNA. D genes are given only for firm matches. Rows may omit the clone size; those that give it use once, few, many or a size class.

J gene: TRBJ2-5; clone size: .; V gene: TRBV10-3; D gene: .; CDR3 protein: CAIGGGDRETQYF; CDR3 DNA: TGTGCCATCGGCGGTGGAGATCGAGAGACCCAGTACTTC
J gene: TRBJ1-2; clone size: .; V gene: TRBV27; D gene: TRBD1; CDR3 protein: CASSSHQKQGGRGYTF; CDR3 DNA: TGTGCCAGCAGTTCTCACCAAAAACAGGGGGGTCGCGGCTACACCTTC
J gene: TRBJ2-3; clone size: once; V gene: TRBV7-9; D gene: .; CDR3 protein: CASSLYGTDTQYF; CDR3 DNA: TGTGCCAGCAGCTTATACGGGACAGATACGCAGTATTTT
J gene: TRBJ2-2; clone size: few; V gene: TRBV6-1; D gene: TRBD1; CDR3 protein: CASSELSGQGGELFF; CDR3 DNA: TGTGCCAGCAGTGAACTCTCGGGACAGGGGGGGGAGCTGTTTTTT
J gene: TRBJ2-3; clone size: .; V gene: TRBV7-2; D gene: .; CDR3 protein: CASSPQGRTDTQYF; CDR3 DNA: TGTGCCAGCAGCCCACAGGGCCGCACAGATACGCAGTATTTT
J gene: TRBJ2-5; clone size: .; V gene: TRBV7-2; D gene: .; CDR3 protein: CASSFPLREETQYF; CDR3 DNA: TGTGCCAGCAGCTTCCCCCTTAGGGAAGAGACCCAGTACTTC
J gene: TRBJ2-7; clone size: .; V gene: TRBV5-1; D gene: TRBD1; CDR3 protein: CASSPTGGPYEQYF; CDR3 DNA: TGCGCCAGCAGCCCGACAGGGGGGCCCTACGAGCAGTACTTC
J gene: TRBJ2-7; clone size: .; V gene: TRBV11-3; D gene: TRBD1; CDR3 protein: CASSRDSQQYF; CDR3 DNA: TGTGCCAGCAGCCGGGACAGCCAGCAGTACTTC
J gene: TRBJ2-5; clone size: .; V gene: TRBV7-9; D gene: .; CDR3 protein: CASSSRLVSRETQYF; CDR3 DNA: TGTGCCAGCAGCTCCAGACTAGTGTCTAGGGAGACCCAGTACTTC
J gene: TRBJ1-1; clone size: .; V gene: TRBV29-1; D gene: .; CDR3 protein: CSVKRVGTQNTEAFF; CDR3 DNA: TGCAGCGTAAAAAGGGTTGGGACCCAGAACACTGAAGCTTTCTTT
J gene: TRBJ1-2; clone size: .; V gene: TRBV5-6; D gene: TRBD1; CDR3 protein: CASSLRQGAYGYTF; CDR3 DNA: TGTGCCAGCAGCTTGAGACAGGGAGCCTATGGCTACACCTTC
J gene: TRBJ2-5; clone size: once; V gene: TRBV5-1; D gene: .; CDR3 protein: CASSLGAGQAKETQYF; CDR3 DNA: TGCGCCAGCAGCTTGGGAGCAGGGCAGGCAAAAGAGACCCAGTACTTC
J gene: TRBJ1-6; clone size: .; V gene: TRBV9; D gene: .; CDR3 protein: CASSLGGTNSPLHF; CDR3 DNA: TGTGCCAGCAGCCTAGGGGGGACTAATTCACCCCTCCACTTT
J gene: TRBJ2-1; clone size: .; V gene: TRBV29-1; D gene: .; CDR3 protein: CSVVSRDSYNEQFF; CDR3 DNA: TGCAGCGTTGTAAGCAGAGACTCCTACAATGAGCAGTTCTTC
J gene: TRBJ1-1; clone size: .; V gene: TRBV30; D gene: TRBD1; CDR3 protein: CAWSGRTGAFF; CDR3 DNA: TGTGCCTGGAGTGGGAGGACAGGAGCTTTCTTT
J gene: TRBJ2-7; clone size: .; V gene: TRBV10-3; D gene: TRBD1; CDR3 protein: CAINSGQGPYEQYF; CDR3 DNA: TGTGCCATCAATTCGGGACAGGGTCCCTACGAGCAGTACTTC
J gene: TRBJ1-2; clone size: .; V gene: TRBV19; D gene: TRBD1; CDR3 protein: CASSPGGGTGDGYTF; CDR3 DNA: TGTGCCAGTAGTCCCGGCGGGGGGACAGGCGATGGCTACACCTTC
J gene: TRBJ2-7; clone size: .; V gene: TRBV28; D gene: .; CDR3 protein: CASAGTLYEQYF; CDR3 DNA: TGTGCCAGCGCAGGGACCCTCTACGAGCAGTACTTC
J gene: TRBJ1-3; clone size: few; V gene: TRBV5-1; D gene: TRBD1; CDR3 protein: CASSLSGTGGNTIYF; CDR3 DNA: TGCGCCAGCAGCCTTAGTGGGACAGGAGGAAACACCATATATTTT
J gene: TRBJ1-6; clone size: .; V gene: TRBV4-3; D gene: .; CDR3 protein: CASSQEAKAGENSPLHF; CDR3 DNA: TGCGCCAGCAGCCAAGAGGCCAAGGCAGGGGAAAATTCACCCCTCCACTTT
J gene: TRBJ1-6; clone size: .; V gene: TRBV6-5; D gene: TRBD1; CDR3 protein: CASSRQGFNSPLHF; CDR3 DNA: TGTGCCAGCAGTCGACAGGGGTTCAATTCACCCCTCCACTTT
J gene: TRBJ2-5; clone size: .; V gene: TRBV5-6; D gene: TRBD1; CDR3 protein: CASSSTGQGEETQYF; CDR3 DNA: TGTGCCAGCAGCTCCACGGGACAGGGGGAAGAGACCCAGTACTTC
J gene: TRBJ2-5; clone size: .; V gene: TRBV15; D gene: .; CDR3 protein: CATSRDSRGIQETQYF; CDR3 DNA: TGTGCCACCAGCAGAGATTCAAGGGGTATACAAGAGACCCAGTACTTC
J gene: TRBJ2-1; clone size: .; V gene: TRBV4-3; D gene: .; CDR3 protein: CASSQAPNNEQFF; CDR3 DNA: TGCGCCAGCAGCCAAGCCCCGAACAATGAGCAGTTCTTC
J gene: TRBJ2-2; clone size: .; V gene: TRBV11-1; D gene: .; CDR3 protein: CASAPQNTGELFF; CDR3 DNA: TGTGCCAGCGCGCCGCAGAACACCGGGGAGCTGTTTTTT
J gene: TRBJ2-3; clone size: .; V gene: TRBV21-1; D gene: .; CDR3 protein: CASSKAAGVRTDTQYF; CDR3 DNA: TGTGCCAGCAGCAAAGCAGCAGGTGTACGCACAGATACGCAGTATTTT
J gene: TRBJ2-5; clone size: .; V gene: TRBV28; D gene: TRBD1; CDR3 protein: CASRPQGFGETQYF; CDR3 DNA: TGTGCCAGCAGACCACAGGGGTTTGGAGAGACCCAGTACTTC
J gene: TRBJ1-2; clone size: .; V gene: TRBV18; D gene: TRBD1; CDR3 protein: CASSPNRGIGGYTF; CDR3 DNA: TGTGCCAGCTCACCCAACAGGGGGATTGGGGGCTACACCTTC
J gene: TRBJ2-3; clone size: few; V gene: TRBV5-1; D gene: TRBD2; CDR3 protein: CASSLERGASTDTQYF; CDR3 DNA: TGCGCCAGCAGCTTAGAGCGGGGGGCTAGCACAGATACGCAGTATTTT
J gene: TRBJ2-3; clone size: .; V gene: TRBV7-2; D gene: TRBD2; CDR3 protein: CASSLGPGGGTDTQYF; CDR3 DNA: TGTGCCAGCAGCTTAGGGCCGGGAGGGGGCACAGATACGCAGTATTTT
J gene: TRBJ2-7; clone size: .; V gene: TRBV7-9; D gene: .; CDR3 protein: CASSSGHLYEQYF; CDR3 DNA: TGTGCCAGCAGCTCCGGACACCTCTACGAGCAGTACTTC
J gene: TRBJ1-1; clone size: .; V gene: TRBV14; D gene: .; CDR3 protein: CASSPLPGQTNTEAFF; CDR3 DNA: TGTGCCAGCAGCCCCCTCCCCGGACAGACAAACACTGAAGCTTTCTTT
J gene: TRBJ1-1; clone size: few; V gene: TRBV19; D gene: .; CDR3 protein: CASSIGAKAEAFF; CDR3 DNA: TGTGCCAGTAGTATAGGGGCAAAAGCTGAAGCTTTCTTT
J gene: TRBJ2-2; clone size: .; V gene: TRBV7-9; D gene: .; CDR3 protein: CASRDGPGELFF; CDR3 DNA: TGTGCCAGCAGGGACGGACCGGGGGAGCTGTTTTTT
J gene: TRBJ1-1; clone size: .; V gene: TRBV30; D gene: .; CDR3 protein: CAWSAGHTEAFF; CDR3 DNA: TGTGCCTGGAGTGCGGGTCACACTGAGGCTTTCTTT
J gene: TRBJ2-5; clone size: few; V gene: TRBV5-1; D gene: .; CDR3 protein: CASSLGQKETQYF; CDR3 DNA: TGCGCCAGCAGCTTGGGACAGAAAGAGACCCAGTACTTC
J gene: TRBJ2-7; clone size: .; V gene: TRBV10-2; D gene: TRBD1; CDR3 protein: CASKAGGPYEQYF; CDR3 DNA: TGCGCCAGCAAGGCAGGGGGCCCCTACGAGCAGTACTTC
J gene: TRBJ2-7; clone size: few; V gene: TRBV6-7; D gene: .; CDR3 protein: CASLPWGYSYEQYF; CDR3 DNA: TGTGCCAGCCTGCCCTGGGGATACTCCTACGAGCAGTACTTC
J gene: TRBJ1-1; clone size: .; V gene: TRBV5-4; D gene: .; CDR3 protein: CASSLAGGSGTEAFF; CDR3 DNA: TGTGCCAGCAGCTTGGCCGGAGGTAGCGGCACTGAAGCTTTCTTT
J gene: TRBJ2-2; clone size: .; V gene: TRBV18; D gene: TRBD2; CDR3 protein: CASSPILAGRANTGELFF; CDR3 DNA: TGTGCCAGCTCACCTATCTTAGCGGGGCGAGCGAACACCGGGGAGCTGTTTTTT
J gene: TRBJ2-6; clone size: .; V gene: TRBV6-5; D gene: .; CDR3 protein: CASSYSGSSGANVLTF; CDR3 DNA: TGTGCCAGCAGTTACTCGGGGAGCTCTGGGGCCAACGTCCTGACTTTC
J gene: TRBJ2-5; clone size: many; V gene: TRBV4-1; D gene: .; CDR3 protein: CASSQDFETQYF; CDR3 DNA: TGCGCCAGCAGCCAAGATTTTGAGACCCAGTACTTC
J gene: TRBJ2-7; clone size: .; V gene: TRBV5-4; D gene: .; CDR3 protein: CASSDGYEQYF; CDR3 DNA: TGTGCCAGCAGCGACGGCTACGAGCAGTACTTC
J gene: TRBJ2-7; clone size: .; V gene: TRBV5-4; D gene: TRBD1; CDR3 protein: CASSTDRALLGYEQYF; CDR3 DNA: TGTGCCAGCAGCACGGACAGGGCCCTGTTGGGATACGAGCAGTACTTC
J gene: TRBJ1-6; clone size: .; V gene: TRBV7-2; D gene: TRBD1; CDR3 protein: CASRRSTGSGSPLHF; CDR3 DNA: TGTGCCAGCAGAAGATCGACAGGGAGCGGGTCACCCCTCCACTTT
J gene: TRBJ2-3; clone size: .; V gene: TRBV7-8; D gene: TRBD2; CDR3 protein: CASSFPRGGGDTQYF; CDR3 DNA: TGTGCCAGCAGCTTTCCCCGGGGGGGTGGAGATACGCAGTATTTT